The 5 T cell receptor beta chains presented below share a single source sample, sequenced in a study of T-cell memory formation after mild COVID-19 (dated by TCRdb to the early 2020s). The method behind the library was 5' RACE. The instrument was an Illumina NovaSeq 6000. TCRdb reanalyzed the raw reads on its own, using fastp at Q25 for trimming and MiXCR for clone calling, and kept in-frame beta chains. Each CDR3 protein gets just one entry, which takes the most common genes and DNA from the rows behind it. The sample table lists fewer than 300,000 distinct CDR3 sequences, roughly 18% of them with a count of one. More than 20% of the sample rests with the top ten. Sequenced material: PBMCs or a T cell subset sorted from them (not recorded which). The receptors stem from a man between 18 and 29 years old who had mild COVID-19 (a few samples of this study predate the infection). The sample titles of this study are shuffled in the database, so cell type and time point are left out; the donor was told from shared clones.

This clonotype has a handful of counts. The chain carries TRBV30 and TRBJ2-1; tentatively, D is TRBD2 (6 bases). V lost 5 bases to trimming and J lost 1 base, with 18 bases between them. Germline CDR1 is GTSNPN and CDR2 is SVGIG (reference sequence). The CDR3 length is 16 residues. CDR3: CAWGGTGGASYNEQFF. The CDR3 DNA reads TGTGCCTGGGGTGGGACTGGAGGGGCATCCTACAATGAGCAGTTCTTC.

Only a few counts were recorded for this clonotype. V and J are TRBV11-2 and TRBJ2-1, with D possibly called TRBD1 or TRBD2 (5 bases each). The CDR3 has 13 amino acids. Between the trimmed V and J ends, which lost 1 base and 10 bases, there was a span of 11 bases. Germline CDR1 SGHAT, CDR2 FQNNGV. CDR3 in DNA: TGTGCCAGCAGCTTAGTTCGGGGCGGGGAGCAGTTCTTC. The encoded protein is CASSLVRGGEQFF. The complete variable domain, with remaining parts taken from reference TRBV11-2 and TRBJ2-1, reads EAGVAQSPRYKIIEKRQSVAFWCNPISGHATLYWYQQILGQGPKLLIQFQNNGVVDDSQLPKDRFSAERLKGVDSTLKIQPAKLEDSAVYLCASSLVRGGEQFFGPGTRLTVL.

The CDR3 DNA sequence: TGTGCCAGCAGCGCCTCGCAGGGGCGCAGCACAGATACGCAGTATTTT. This sequence encodes CASSASQGRSTDTQYF. The chain uses TRBV5-5 and TRBJ2-3; D might be TRBD1 (6 bases). Looked up from germline, CDR1 is SGHKS and CDR2 is YYEKEE (reference sequence). V was trimmed by 4 bases and J by 0 bases, leaving 15 bases between them. CDR3 length: 16 amino acids.

CDR3 amino acids: CASSPRQGPNTGELFF. DNA of the CDR3: TGTGCCAGCAGCCCCCGACAGGGGCCGAACACCGGGGAGCTGTTTTTT. The V call is TRBV7-9, the J call TRBJ2-2; 8 bases are a match to TRBD1. Trimming cost V 5 bases and J 0 bases; bases outside gene matches: 5. Germline V lookup: CDR1 SEHNR, CDR2 FQNEAQ (reference sequence). The CDR3 consists of 16 residues.

The CDR3 sequence is CASSQDPAMTGGFHGYTF. CDR3 coding DNA: TGCGCCAGCAGCCAAGACCCGGCAATGACAGGGGGCTTCCATGGCTACACCTTC. The V and J genes are TRBV4-3 and TRBJ1-2, with TRBD1 matching 10 bases. Per germline, CDR1 LGHNA and CDR2 YSLEER. The CDR3 runs to 18 residues. The ends lost 0 bases at V and 6 bases at J; junction bases unmatched: 13.